The 22 T cell receptor beta chains given below trace back to one sample, sequenced in a study of beta chain features in type 1 diabetes. The isolated RNA, all of it, was reverse transcribed, so expressed TCRB transcripts were what got sequenced. Only in-frame clones appear in the TCRdb table, and some are missing; sequencing was by immunoSEQ multiplex PCR. The sample records hundreds of thousands of clones, about a sixth being singletons. Sample: naive CD4+ T cells from blood. These receptors were collected from a woman younger than 35 in good health.

This clone appeared a few times. V is TRBV6-6 and J is TRBJ1-5; tentative D call: TRBD1 (6 bases). The CDR3 runs to 13 residues. The V end lost 10 bases, the J end lost 6 bases, and 16 bases lay between the germline ends. Per the germline V gene, CDR1 is MNHNY and CDR2 is SVGAGI (reference sequence). The CDR3 spells CATQPRGGQPQHF. DNA of the CDR3: TGTGCCACCCAGCCCAGGGGAGGTCAGCCCCAGCATTTT.

This clone was seen a handful of times. The rearrangement joins TRBV5-1 to TRBJ2-7; D may match TRBD1 or TRBD2 (5 bases each). V gave up 0 bases and J gave up 0 bases, with 10 bases separating them. CDR1 and CDR2 (germline): SGHRS, YFSETQ. The CDR3 sequence is 15 residues long. The CDR3 region is CASSLGGTPSYEQYF. CDR3 nucleotides: TGCGCCAGCAGCTTGGGAGGGACCCCCTCCTACGAGCAGTACTTC.

The genes are TRBV28 and TRBJ2-1; D is possibly TRBD1 or TRBD2 (6 bases each). Per germline, CDR1 MDHEN and CDR2 SYDVKM. V was pared by 5 bases and J by 13 bases, with 9 bases between. The CDR3 is made up of 10 amino acids. CDR3 residues: CASSDGGQFF. DNA for the CDR3: TGTGCCAGCAGTGACGGGGGCCAGTTCTTC.

This clone has more than one count but fewer than ten. The chain recombines TRBV6-6 with TRBJ2-1, with 12 bases that match TRBD2. The V segment lost 5 bases and the J segment 7 bases; nucleotides outside the gene matches: 6. This CDR3 has 15 residues. Germline values: CDR1 MNHNY, CDR2 SVGAGI (reference sequence). The CDR3 region is CASSKTSGSWNEQFF. In nucleotides, the CDR3 is TGTGCCAGCAGTAAGACTAGCGGGAGTTGGAATGAGCAGTTCTTC.

This clone has more than one count but fewer than ten. The V call is TRBV7-9, the J call TRBJ2-1, with 10 positions matching TRBD1. V dropped 1 base and J dropped 7; count of bases not matched to a gene: 4. The germline CDR1 and CDR2 sequences are SEHNR and FQNEAQ (reference sequence). The CDR3 extends over 15 amino acids. In nucleotides, the CDR3 is TGTGCCAGCAGCTTAGGGGGACAGGGGTTGAATGAGCAGTTCTTC. Translating it yields CASSLGGQGLNEQFF.

This clone has just a few counts. V usage is TRBV20-1 and J usage is TRBJ2-5, with TRBD2 as a possible D gene (6 bases). The germline V gene encodes CDR1 DFQATT and CDR2 SNEGSKA (reference sequence). The CDR3 totals 11 residues. Trimming pared 7 bases from V and 4 bases from J, leaving 10 bases between. DNA for the CDR3: TGCAGTGGGGCGGGAATAGAGACCCAGTACTTC. Amino acids: CSGAGIETQYF.

This clone came up a few times. The sample carries other DNA sequences with the same CDR3. CDR3 coding DNA: TGCGCCAGCAGCTTGGGAAGCTCCTACGAGCAGTACTTC. It translates to CASSLGSSYEQYF. The rearrangement uses TRBV5-1 and TRBJ2-7; the D is unclear. The CDR3 runs to 13 residues. Germline values: CDR1 SGHRS, CDR2 YFSETQ. The V end lost 0 bases, the J end lost 0 bases, and 4 bases lay between the germline ends.

This chain joins TRBV2 and TRBJ2-3; TRBD1 or TRBD2 may be the D gene (5 bases each). The CDR3 contains 16 residues. The germline CDR1 and CDR2 sequences are SNHLY and FYNNEI. The V and J ends lost 6 bases and 5 bases respectively, with 21 bases between them. The CDR3 reads CASRPRPGSLGDTQYF. The CDR3 nucleotides are TGTGCCAGCAGGCCAAGACCAGGGAGTTTGGGAGATACGCAGTATTTT.

The CDR3 reads CASRPTTQETQYF. CDR3 coding DNA: TGTGCCAGCAGACCCACTACGCAAGAGACCCAGTACTTC. V usage is TRBV6-5 and J usage is TRBJ2-5; D unresolved. The CDR3 runs 13 residues. Deletions cut 6 bases from V and 2 bases from J, with 10 bases between. Looked up from germline, CDR1 is MNHEY and CDR2 is SVGAGI.

There are a few counts of this clone. The chain recombines TRBV5-1 with TRBJ2-7; 11 bases match TRBD1. CDR3 length: 15 residues. CDR1 is SGHRS, CDR2 YFSETQ, per germline. The trim removed 4 bases at V and 3 bases at J, leaving 6 bases unmatched. The CDR3 region is CASSRTGGVGYEQYF. The CDR3 coding sequence is TGCGCCAGCAGCCGGACAGGGGGCGTGGGCTACGAGCAGTACTTC.

This clone was found a few times. The chain has TRBV4-3 and TRBJ2-1, with 9 bases lining up with TRBD2. Looked up from germline, CDR1 is LGHNA and CDR2 is YSLEER. The V segment lost 2 bases and the J segment 10 bases; nucleotides outside the gene matches: 12. CDR3 length: 16 residues. This CDR3 is CASSQPPSGTRSEQFF. In DNA form, the CDR3 reads TGCGCCAGCAGCCAACCCCCTAGCGGGACCCGTTCGGAGCAGTTCTTC.

The sample holds a few counts of this clone. The chain combines TRBV6-5 with TRBJ2-1; 9 bases are shared with TRBD2. V lost 3 bases to trimming and J lost 3 bases; unmatched junction nucleotides: 3. The CDR3 consists of 15 residues. Per the germline V gene, CDR1 is MNHEY and CDR2 is SVGAGI. For the CDR3, the DNA is TGTGCCAGCAGTTATGGGACTAGCTTCTACAATGAGCAGTTCTTC. It encodes CASSYGTSFYNEQFF.

The rearrangement uses TRBV11-2 and TRBJ2-3, with 10 bases identical to TRBD2. The CDR3 extends over 15 amino acids. The trim removed 5 bases at V and 5 bases at J, leaving 7 bases unmatched. Germline loops: CDR1 SGHAT, CDR2 FQNNGV. CDR3 region: CASSPSGRVLDTQYF. The CDR3 coding sequence is TGTGCCAGCAGCCCTAGCGGGAGAGTGTTAGATACGCAGTATTTT. Supplemented by reference TRBV11-2 and TRBJ2-3, the full variable domain reads EAGVAQSPRYKIIEKRQSVAFWCNPISGHATLYWYQQILGQGPKLLIQFQNNGVVDDSQLPKDRFSAERLKGVDSTLKIQPAKLEDSAVYLCASSPSGRVLDTQYFGPGTRLTVL.

In this sample, this clone turned up a few times. DNA of the CDR3: TGTGCCAGCAGTAGACAGTATTCGGAGACCCAGTACTTC. Its protein is CASSRQYSETQYF. This chain joins TRBV28 and TRBJ2-5, with a possible D match to TRBD1 (5 bases). The V gene's germline CDR1 is MDHEN and CDR2 SYDVKM. Trimming shortened V by 5 bases and J by 5 bases, and 12 bases separated the two germline ends. The CDR3 contains 13 residues.

The chain employs TRBV7-2 and TRBJ1-5, with a possible D match to TRBD1 (5 bases). This CDR3 contains 12 residues. Trimming took off 2 bases at V and 8 bases at J, with 7 bases between the two ends. Per the germline V gene, CDR1 is SGHTA and CDR2 is FQGNSA. The CDR3 DNA reads as TGTGCCAGCAGCTTACAGGGTAAGCCCCAGCATTTT. It yields the protein CASSLQGKPQHF.

This clone was recorded a few times. This chain links TRBV5-4 with TRBJ2-5; 8 positions match TRBD1. Per germline, CDR1 SGHNT and CDR2 YYREEE (reference sequence). This CDR3 is built from 15 residues. J was trimmed by 4 bases and V by 1 base; bases with no gene match: 6. The CDR3 sequence: CASSLRTGPRETQYF. The CDR3 nucleotides are TGTGCCAGCAGCTTGAGGACAGGGCCCAGAGAGACCCAGTACTTC.

This chain connects TRBV29-1 to TRBJ1-2; 9 bases align to TRBD1. This CDR3 comprises 12 residues. The J segment lost 6 bases and the V segment lost 6 bases, leaving 5 bases of the junction unmatched. Germline CDR1 reads SQVTM; CDR2 reads ANQGSEA. In nucleotides, the CDR3 is TGCAGCGTCCATGGACAGGGGAATGGCTACACCTTC. As protein: CSVHGQGNGYTF.

This clone showed up just a few times. The V and J genes are TRBV9 and TRBJ1-5; D remains unclear. The CDR3 consists of 14 residues. CDR1 and CDR2 from the germline V gene are SGDLS and YYNGEE. V was trimmed by 3 bases and J by 6 bases, leaving 13 bases between them. The CDR3 nucleotides are TGTGCCAGCAGCGCCGGTCCGACCGGTCAGCCCCAGCATTTT. Translating it yields CASSAGPTGQPQHF.

This clone was picked up a small number of times. The chain uses TRBV2 and TRBJ2-1; 8 nucleotides line up with TRBD2. The germline gives CDR1 SNHLY, CDR2 FYNNEI. This CDR3 has 13 amino acids. The ends lost 5 bases at V and 9 bases at J; junction bases unmatched: 6. DNA for the CDR3: TGTGCCAGCAGTACAGCGGGAGTCGGTGAGCAGTTCTTC. It translates to CASSTAGVGEQFF.

The chain uses TRBV10-3 and TRBJ2-7; 11 nucleotides align to TRBD2. Germline V gene data show CDR1 as ENHRY and CDR2 as SYGVKD. The length of the CDR3 is 16 residues. V trimming: 2 bases; J trimming: 6 bases; junction bases outside the gene matches: 9. Here the CDR3 DNA reads TGTGCCATCAGTGAGAGAGCACTAGCGGGAGTGCGCGAGCAGTACTTC. Residues: CAISERALAGVREQYF.

This clone occurred a few times. The same CDR3 can be traced to other DNA sequences in this sample. The V gene is TRBV20-1, the J gene TRBJ2-7; no firm D call. V gave up 5 bases and J gave up 0 bases, with 5 bases separating them. CDR1 is DFQATT and CDR2 is SNEGSKA in the germline V gene (reference sequence). The CDR3 is 11 residues long. CDR3 in DNA: TGCAGTGCTGGTAGCTCCTACGAGCAGTACTTC. It codes for CSAGSSYEQYF.

V is TRBV27 and J is TRBJ1-5, with D possibly being TRBD1 (6 bases). V dropped 5 bases and J dropped 3 bases, with 20 bases sitting between them. Per germline, CDR1 MNHEY and CDR2 SMNVEV (reference sequence). The CDR3 sequence is 17 residues long. The CDR3 DNA is TGTGCCAGCAGTCCCCCCGATACAGGGTACGACAATCAGCCCCAGCATTTT. Protein product: CASSPPDTGYDNQPQHF.